The T cell receptor beta chain described here comes from a study of blood T cells in healthy people across ages. The second PCR ran about 7 to 12 cycles with a sample-barcoded 5' primer and J-beta primers. A template-switch adaptor containing 12 random nucleotides labeled each cDNA molecule. TCRdb recomputed calls from the 5' RACE reads with MiXCR, one row per CDR3 protein. The data show approximately 730,000 distinct CDR3 sequences, roughly 43% seen once. The ends lost 4 bases at V and 2 bases at J; junction bases unmatched: 12. CDR3 size: 18 residues. Per the germline V gene, CDR1 is LGHDT and CDR2 is YNNKEL (reference sequence). This clonotype occurred a few times. Antigen specificity is unknown. Overall study results and limits: Long-lived donors carried more naive CD4+ cells and greater diversity than aged donors. Donor CMV status was unknown, possibly confounding expanded clonotype changes.

This chain joins TRBV3-1 and TRBJ2-1; 9 bases fit TRBD2. The clonotype comes from a woman aged 60-75 years in good health. The sequenced sample consisted of blood. The CDR3 reads CASSPQPSTSGPYNEQFF. The CDR3, as DNA: TGTGCCAGCAGCCCTCAACCATCGACTAGCGGCCCCTACAATGAGCAGTTCTTC.